The clone carrying this TCR beta chain was picked up many times. The antigen remains unidentified. These data originate in a study of identical twins. A universal primer site was created by template switching, with the cDNA bearing unique molecular identifiers. TCRdb fed the 5' RACE reads into MiXCR, producing one record per CDR3 protein. The data hold around 680,000 distinct CDR3 sequences, with approximately 9% observed a single time. Regarding the study as a whole: Excess low generation probability was seen in twin-shared out-of-frame alpha sequences.

There are 16 residues in the CDR3. V trimming: 8 bases; J trimming: 1 base; junction bases outside the gene matches: 8. The germline V gene encodes CDR1 LNHNV and CDR2 YYDKDF (reference sequence). These data were also reused for a study on yellow fever vaccine responses in identical twins.

This TCR came from a young woman in good health. The sequencing sample was made of PBMCs. The chain employs TRBV15 and TRBJ1-4, with 9 bases matching TRBD1. CDR3 in DNA: TGTGCCACCGCGTCCCGGGACAGGGAAACTAATGAAAAACTGTTTTTT. This translates into CATASRDRETNEKLFF.